The 3 T cell receptor beta chains listed next were all sequenced from one sample in a study of response to subunit inactivated influenza vaccine. MiXCR, run by TCRdb on the RT-PCR reads, gives a single entry per CDR3 protein. This sample has 530,000 or so distinct CDR3 sequences; about 25% occur once, and the top ten carry approximately 2%. Sample: CD4+ T cells sorted from PBMCs, taken more than 4 days after vaccination. All receptors come from a man in his fifties who received an inactivated influenza vaccine.

Concerning this clonotype itself: At one end the junction does not follow the germline gene, possibly because of a read error. The chain uses TRBV2 and TRBJ1-2, with a possible D match to TRBD1 (6 bases). CDR1 and CDR2 (germline): SNHLY, FYNNEI. The CDR3 totals 12 residues. The CDR3 protein is CASSETTGSFPF. The DNA for the CDR3 is TGTGCCAGCAGTGAGACCACAGGGAGTTTCCCCTTC.

The chain has TRBV20-1 and TRBJ1-1, with a weak D call TRBD1 (6 bases). Germline V gives CDR1 DFQATT, CDR2 SNEGSKA (reference sequence). This CDR3 region has 13 residues. V shed 2 bases and J shed 2 bases, with 9 bases lying between them. DNA for the CDR3: TGCAGTGCTAGACGGGGGGCCAACACTGAAGCTTTCTTT. This encodes CSARRGANTEAFF.

The chain combines TRBV14 with TRBJ2-3, with D perhaps matching TRBD1 (6 bases). Germline assignment: CDR1 SGHDN and CDR2 FVKESK. Deletions cut 5 bases from V and 0 bases from J, with 12 bases between. The CDR3 has 15 residues. The CDR3 loop reads CASSFQGGSTDTQYF. DNA for the CDR3: TGTGCCAGCAGCTTCCAAGGGGGAAGCACAGATACGCAGTATTTT.